Below, 32 T cell receptor beta chains from the same sample are listed, as sequenced in a study of response to subunit inactivated influenza vaccine. One entry per CDR3 protein, called by TCRdb with MiXCR from the RT-PCR reads. The sample has about 540,000 distinct CDR3 sequences, around 15% seen once. Sequences were derived from PBMCs from blood, sampled 11 to 12 days after vaccination. These receptors all stem from a man in his forties or fifties who received an inactivated influenza vaccine.

This clonotype has ten or more counts. The V call is TRBV28, the J call TRBJ2-5; tentatively, D is TRBD1 (6 bases). The CDR3 is made up of 13 amino acids. Looked up from germline, CDR1 is MDHEN and CDR2 is SYDVKM. V was pared by 8 bases and J by 4 bases, with 14 bases between. The CDR3 DNA reads as TGTGCCAGCTGCAAGGACAGAGGAGAGACCCAGTACTTC. Translated, it gives CASCKDRGETQYF. The full variable domain, rest sourced from reference TRBV28 and TRBJ2-5, is DVKVTQSSRYLVKRTGEKVFLECVQDMDHENMFWYRQDPGLGLRLIYFSYDVKMKEKGDIPEGYSVSREKKERFSLILESASTNQTSMYLCASCKDRGETQYFGPGTRLLVL.

This chain joins TRBV24-1 and TRBJ2-1, with a weak D call TRBD1 (6 bases). V shed 2 bases and J shed 4 bases, with 8 bases lying between them. Looked up from germline, CDR1 is KGHDR and CDR2 is SFDVKD. This CDR3 is 14 amino acids long. CDR3 nucleotide sequence: TGTGCCACCAGTGATTCTGGACAGTACAATGAGCAGTTCTTC. This gives the protein CATSDSGQYNEQFF.

This clonotype was seen only a few times. The rearrangement links TRBV15 to TRBJ2-7, with 16 bases that match TRBD2. V lost 3 bases and J lost 2; bases outside the gene matches: 1. This CDR3 has 16 amino acids. Germline CDR1 reads LNHNV; CDR2 reads YYDKDF (reference sequence). As DNA, the CDR3 is TGTGCCACCAGCAGGGGACTAGCGGGAGGGCCCTACGAGCAGTACTTC. Translating gives CATSRGLAGGPYEQYF.

The V and J genes are TRBV6-2 or TRBV6-3 and TRBJ2-7, with D maybe TRBD1 (6 bases). This CDR3 is 14 amino acids long. Germline-derived CDR1 and CDR2 are MNHEY and SVGEGT. The V end lost 6 bases, the J end lost 3 bases, and 15 bases lay between the germline ends. CDR3 DNA sequence: TGTGCCAGCAGCCGGGGACACTTGAGCTACGAGCAGTACTTC. Translation gives CASSRGHLSYEQYF.

V and J are TRBV7-2 and TRBJ2-2; 7 nucleotides match TRBD1. The ends lost 5 bases at V and 2 bases at J; junction bases unmatched: 8. Germline CDR1 reads SGHTA; CDR2 reads FQGNSA. This CDR3 is built from 16 residues. CDR3: CASSPQTGFNTGELFF. CDR3 nucleotides: TGTGCCAGCAGCCCTCAGACAGGGTTCAACACCGGGGAGCTGTTTTTT.

This clonotype showed up many times. This chain uses TRBV4-1 with TRBJ1-1; D call uncertain. This CDR3 comprises 13 residues. CDR1 is MGHRA and CDR2 is YSYEKL in the germline V gene. Trimming took off 2 bases at V and 6 bases at J, with 10 bases between the two ends. The CDR3 reads CASSQFLAAEAFF. The CDR3 DNA reads TGCGCCAGCAGCCAATTTCTAGCCGCTGAAGCTTTCTTT.

In its sample, this clonotype was seen a few times. The chain recombines TRBV20-1 with TRBJ2-3, with 7 nucleotides matching TRBD2. Trimming removed 1 base from V and 3 bases from J; junction bases left unmatched: 10. The germline V gene has CDR1 DFQATT and CDR2 SNEGSKA (reference sequence). This CDR3 contains 16 residues. The CDR3: CSARGWTGGDTDTQYF. CDR3 bases: TGCAGTGCTAGAGGATGGACGGGAGGAGATACAGATACGCAGTATTTT.

The chain employs TRBV7-2 and TRBJ1-2; D is possibly TRBD1 (6 bases). CDR3 size: 14 residues. Trimming left V 7 bases short and J 2 bases short, with 14 bases between. The germline V gene encodes CDR1 SGHTA and CDR2 FQGNSA. The CDR3 DNA sequence: TGTGCCAGCACCCGTGGTAGGGGGAACTATGGCTACACCTTC. The encoded protein is CASTRGRGNYGYTF.

In this sample, this clonotype turned up a few times. This chain links TRBV19 with TRBJ2-5, with a tentative D call TRBD2 (6 bases). Germline V gene data show CDR1 as LNHDA and CDR2 as SQIVND (reference sequence). The CDR3 spans 15 residues. The V gene lost 3 bases and the J gene lost 8 bases, with 19 bases spanning the gap. This CDR3 reads CASSISLAAPVTQYF. CDR3 sequence (DNA): TGTGCCAGTAGTATCTCCTTAGCGGCCCCAGTTACCCAGTACTTC.

The chain couples TRBV4-1 to TRBJ1-1, with 7 nucleotides matching TRBD1. The V gene end was trimmed by 4 bases and the J gene end by 3 bases; junction bases not matched to a gene: 11. The length of the CDR3 is 16 residues. Germline lookup yields CDR1 MGHRA and CDR2 YSYEKL. CDR3 coding DNA: TGCGCCAGCAGCCGAGGACAGGTCGGCGGGTACACTGAAGCTTTCTTT. It yields the protein CASSRGQVGGYTEAFF.

The chain employs TRBV3-1 and TRBJ1-2; TRBD1 aligns across 9 bases. The CDR3 has 14 residues. J lost 4 bases, V lost 5 bases, and 5 bases had no gene match. CDR1 is LGHDT and CDR2 is YNNKEL in the germline V gene (reference sequence). Written as DNA, the CDR3 is TGTGCCAGCAGCGGGACAGGGTTCTCCTATGGCTACACCTTC. It encodes CASSGTGFSYGYTF.

This clonotype was counted a few times. The chain joins TRBV6-1 to TRBJ2-2; 8 bases agree with TRBD1. Germline V lookup: CDR1 MNHNS, CDR2 SASEGT. The CDR3 loop spans 15 amino acids. After removal of 6 bases from V and 6 bases from J, the junction contained 9 bases not matched to a gene. The CDR3 region is CASSTGGRRPGELFF. The DNA for the CDR3 is TGTGCCAGCAGCACAGGGGGGCGACGACCCGGGGAGCTGTTTTTT.

There are a few counts of this clonotype. The rearrangement links TRBV20-1 to TRBJ1-6, with 11 bases aligning to TRBD1. CDR3 size: 17 residues. The J segment lost 7 bases and the V segment lost 3 bases, leaving 11 bases of the junction unmatched. The germline V gene has CDR1 DFQATT and CDR2 SNEGSKA (reference sequence). The CDR3, as DNA: TGCAGTGCTAGTGAGAGGGACAGGGGGTGGATGAATTCACCCCTCCACTTT. It specifies CSASERDRGWMNSPLHF.

This clonotype was seen only a few times. The chain recombines TRBV12-3 or TRBV12-4 with TRBJ1-1, with D unresolved. CDR3 length: 15 amino acids. V lost 6 bases and J 0 bases, leaving 14 bases between the germline ends. CDR3 residues: CASSANRPMNTEAFF. Written as DNA, the CDR3 is TGTGCCAGCAGCGCGAACCGACCGATGAACACTGAAGCTTTCTTT.

The rearrangement links TRBV6-1 to TRBJ1-1; D is undetermined. The CDR3 spans 14 residues. CDR1 and CDR2 (germline): MNHNS, SASEGT. V dropped 7 bases and J dropped 4 bases, with 16 bases sitting between them. As DNA, the CDR3 is TGTGCCAGCACCCCAACGGGATCGGGCACTGAAGCTTTCTTT. This gives the protein CASTPTGSGTEAFF.

Only a few counts were recorded for this clonotype. V and J are TRBV7-2 and TRBJ1-1; D is possibly TRBD1 (5 bases). V lost 4 bases and J lost 8, with 14 bases in between. Germline V gene lookup returns CDR1 SGHTA and CDR2 FQGNSA. This CDR3 has 13 residues. Here the CDR3 reads CASSSAPPGEAFF. CDR3 nucleotides: TGTGCCAGCAGCTCAGCACCGCCAGGGGAAGCTTTCTTT.

This clonotype showed up just a few times. This sequence joins TRBV9 and TRBJ2-7; TRBD1 might be the D (6 bases). Trimming took off 4 bases at V and 4 bases at J, with 18 bases between the two ends. This CDR3 contains 15 residues. Germline V gene sequence: CDR1 SGDLS, CDR2 YYNGEE. Written as DNA, the CDR3 is TGTGCCAGCAGCCCCGAAATAAGCAGGGGTTACGAGCAGTACTTC. It encodes CASSPEISRGYEQYF. Full variable domain (outside the CDR3, taken from reference TRBV9 and TRBJ2-7): DSGVTQTPKHLITATGQRVTLRCSPRSGDLSVYWYQQSLDQGLQFLIQYYNGEERAKGNILERFSAQQFPDLHSELNLSSLELGDSALYFCASSPEISRGYEQYFGPGTRLTVT.

About this clonotype itself: It may be a read error: a sequence one base away is much more abundant. The gene calls are TRBV2 and TRBJ1-5; the match to TRBD1 covers 8 bases. Per germline, CDR1 SNHLY and CDR2 FYNNEI. V dropped 6 bases and J dropped 3; count of bases not matched to a gene: 1. The CDR3 has 13 amino acids. In DNA form, the CDR3 reads TGTGCCAGCAGACAGGGGGTCAATCAGCCCCAGCATTTT. It encodes CASRQGVNQPQHF.

This clonotype was counted at least ten times. The rearrangement uses TRBV6-6 and TRBJ2-5; D unclear. The ends were cut back, 0 bases at V and 5 bases at J, with 4 bases in the middle. The CDR3 spans 12 residues. Looked up from germline, CDR1 is MNHNY and CDR2 is SVGAGI (reference sequence). The CDR3 DNA follows: TGTGCCAGCAGTTACTCGAGTGAGACCCAGTACTTC. This gives the protein CASSYSSETQYF.

This clonotype has only a few counts. The V gene is TRBV7-2, the J gene TRBJ2-1; D uncertain. The CDR3 is made up of 13 amino acids. Per the germline V gene, CDR1 is SGHTA and CDR2 is FQGNSA. V was clipped by 5 bases and J by 8 bases, with 13 bases between them. The CDR3 reads CASSLGTEYEQFF. The CDR3 region has the DNA TGTGCCAGCAGCCTGGGAACGGAATATGAGCAGTTCTTC.

The rearrangement links TRBV5-1 to TRBJ1-1; D is unresolved. V lost 1 base, J lost 1 base, and 8 bases lay in between. This CDR3 comprises 14 residues. Germline CDR1 is SGHRS and CDR2 is YFSETQ. CDR3 sequence reads: CASSLKAGNTEAFF. The DNA of the CDR3 is TGCGCCAGCAGCTTGAAGGCGGGGAACACTGAAGCTTTCTTT.

The rearrangement uses TRBV6-2 or TRBV6-3 and TRBJ2-7; 7 bases match TRBD2. J lost 7 bases, V lost 2 bases, and 23 bases had no gene match. CDR1 and CDR2 (germline): MNHEY, SVGEGT. This CDR3 is built from 19 residues. The CDR3 nucleotides read TGTGCCAGCAGTTACGCCCACGTGTGGGCTAGCGGAGTCGGGCAGGAGCAGTACTTC. This codes for CASSYAHVWASGVGQEQYF.

The J gene is TRBJ2-5, the V gene TRBV20-1, with TRBD1 matching 7 bases. The J segment lost 3 bases and the V segment lost 4 bases, leaving 2 bases of the junction unmatched. This CDR3 has 12 amino acids. Looked up from germline, CDR1 is DFQATT and CDR2 is SNEGSKA (reference sequence). CDR3 sequence: CSANQGEETQYF. The CDR3 coding sequence is TGCAGTGCTAATCAGGGGGAAGAGACCCAGTACTTC.

The chain carries TRBV11-2 and TRBJ2-3, with D maybe TRBD2 (7 bases). Trimming cost V 2 bases and J 2 bases, with 11 bases left between them. CDR1 and CDR2 from the germline V gene are SGHAT and FQNNGV. The CDR3 contains 15 residues. The CDR3 protein is CASSLRGGDTDTQYF. CDR3 nucleotide sequence: TGTGCCAGCAGCTTACGAGGGGGGGACACAGATACGCAGTATTTT.

This clonotype was counted between two and nine times. The rearrangement joins TRBV7-8 to TRBJ1-1; tentatively, D is TRBD1 (5 bases). The CDR3 runs 13 residues. V lost 10 bases to trimming and J lost 12 bases, with 24 bases between them. CDR1 is SGHVS, CDR2 FQNEAQ, per germline. The CDR3 loop is CATTLGVKGRTFF. In DNA, the CDR3 is TGTGCCACCACATTAGGGGTAAAGGGTAGGACTTTCTTT.

The genes are TRBV12-3 or TRBV12-4 and TRBJ1-2, with TRBD1 as a possible D gene (6 bases). The V end was cut by 3 bases, the J end by 7 bases, with 12 bases between. The CDR3 sequence is 13 residues long. For the CDR3, the DNA is TGTGCCAGCAGTTTTGCAGGGGAAAGTGGCTACACCTTC. Translated, it gives CASSFAGESGYTF.

The chain is built from TRBV6-5 and TRBJ2-2, with TRBD2 matching over 10 bases. This CDR3 is built from 17 residues. The V gene end was trimmed by 0 bases and the J gene end by 7 bases; junction bases not matched to a gene: 8. Germline CDR1 is MNHEY and CDR2 is SVGAGI. Here the CDR3 reads CASSYSMASGSFGELFF. DNA for the CDR3: TGTGCCAGCAGTTACTCTATGGCTAGCGGGAGTTTCGGGGAGCTGTTTTTT.

The rearrangement uses TRBV20-1 and TRBJ2-7; D is unclear. Deletions cut 3 bases from V and 6 bases from J, with 6 bases between. The CDR3 is 10 amino acids. CDR1 is DFQATT and CDR2 is SNEGSKA in the germline V gene (reference sequence). The CDR3 region has the DNA TGCAGTGCTAGTTCCCGCGAGCAGTACTTC. Translating gives CSASSREQYF.

This clonotype was observed a few times. The CDR3 sequence: CASSLGAGRFQPQHF. DNA of the CDR3: TGCGCCAGCAGCTTGGGGGCAGGTAGGTTCCAGCCCCAGCATTTT. The chain has TRBV5-1 and TRBJ1-5, with D uncertain. The V end lost 0 bases, the J end lost 7 bases, and 14 bases lay between the germline ends. CDR1 and CDR2 from the germline V gene are SGHRS and YFSETQ. This CDR3 is 15 amino acids long.

This clonotype was detected a few times. The chain links TRBV20-1 to TRBJ2-7; 13 bases line up with TRBD2. The CDR3 is 13 residues long. Germline V gene sequence: CDR1 DFQATT, CDR2 SNEGSKA (reference sequence). V was pared by 4 bases and J by 6 bases, with 3 bases of the junction left unmatched. The CDR3: CSATRTSGSEQYF. The CDR3 bases are TGCAGTGCTACTCGGACTAGCGGGAGCGAGCAGTACTTC.

This clonotype has a handful of counts. CDR3 sequence: CASSYGTGGNNEQFF. The CDR3 DNA is TGTGCCAGCAGTTACGGGACAGGGGGCAACAATGAGCAGTTCTTC. The rearrangement joins TRBV6-5 to TRBJ2-1; 12 bases align to TRBD1. The CDR3 totals 15 residues. Germline V CDR1 and CDR2: MNHEY, SVGAGI. V gave up 2 bases and J gave up 5 bases; unmatched junction bases: 1.

This CDR3 is CASSQSQGNTEAFF. The CDR3 DNA sequence: TGTGCCAGCAGCCAAAGCCAGGGGAACACTGAAGCTTTCTTT. The rearrangement joins TRBV3-1 to TRBJ1-1; D possibly corresponds to TRBD1 (5 bases). The CDR3 has 14 residues. Germline V gene sequence: CDR1 LGHDT, CDR2 YNNKEL (reference sequence). V lost 2 bases and J lost 1, with 8 bases in between.